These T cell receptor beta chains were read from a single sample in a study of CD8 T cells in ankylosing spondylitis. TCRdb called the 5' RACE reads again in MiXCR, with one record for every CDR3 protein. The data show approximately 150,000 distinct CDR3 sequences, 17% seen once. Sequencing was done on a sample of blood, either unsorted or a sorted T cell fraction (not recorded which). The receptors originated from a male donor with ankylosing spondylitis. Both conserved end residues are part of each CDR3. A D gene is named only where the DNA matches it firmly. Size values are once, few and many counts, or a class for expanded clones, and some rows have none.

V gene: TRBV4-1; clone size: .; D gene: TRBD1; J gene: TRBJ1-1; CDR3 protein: CASSLRTGSREAFF; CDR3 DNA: TGCGCCAGCAGCTTACGGACAGGGAGCAGGGAAGCTTTCTTT
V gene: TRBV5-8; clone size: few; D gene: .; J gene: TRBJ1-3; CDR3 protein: CASSFHENTIYF; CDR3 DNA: TGTGCCAGCAGCTTTCATGAAAACACCATATATTTT
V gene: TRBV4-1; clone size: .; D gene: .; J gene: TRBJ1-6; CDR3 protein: CASSYSRTDYNSPLHF; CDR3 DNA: TGCGCCAGCAGCTATTCACGGACAGATTATAATTCACCCCTCCACTTT
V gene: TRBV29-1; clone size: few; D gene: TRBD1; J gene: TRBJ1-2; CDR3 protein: CSYRGAPDYGYTF; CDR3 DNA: TGCAGCTACAGGGGGGCCCCTGACTATGGCTACACCTTC
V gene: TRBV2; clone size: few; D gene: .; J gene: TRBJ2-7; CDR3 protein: CASITEGSYEQYF; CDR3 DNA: TGTGCCAGCATAACAGAAGGTTCCTACGAGCAGTACTTC
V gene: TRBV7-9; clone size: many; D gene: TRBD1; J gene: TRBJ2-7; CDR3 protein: CASSLGTGYEQYF; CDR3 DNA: TGTGCCAGCAGCTTAGGGACAGGCTACGAGCAGTACTTC
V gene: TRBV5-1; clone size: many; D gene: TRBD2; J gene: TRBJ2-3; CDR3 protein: CASSLEAAGVLADTQYF; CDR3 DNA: TGCGCCAGCAGCTTGGAAGCAGCGGGAGTTCTCGCAGATACGCAGTATTTT
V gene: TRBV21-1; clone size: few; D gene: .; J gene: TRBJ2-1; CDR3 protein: CASSKGAGFNNEQFF; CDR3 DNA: TGTGCCAGCAGCAAAGGTGCGGGGTTCAACAATGAGCAGTTCTTC
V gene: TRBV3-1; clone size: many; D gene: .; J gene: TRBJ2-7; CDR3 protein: CASSETGGGNEQYF; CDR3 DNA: TGTGCCAGCAGCGAAACTGGGGGGGGCAACGAGCAGTACTTC
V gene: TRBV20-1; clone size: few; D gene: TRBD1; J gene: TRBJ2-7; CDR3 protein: CSATDRDRVTYEQYF; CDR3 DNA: TGCAGTGCCACCGACCGGGACAGGGTAACCTACGAGCAGTACTTC
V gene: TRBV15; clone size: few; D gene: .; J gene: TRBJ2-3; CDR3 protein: CATSWQGGRRTDTQYF; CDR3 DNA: TGTGCCACCAGTTGGCAGGGTGGTCGAAGGACGGATACGCAGTATTTT
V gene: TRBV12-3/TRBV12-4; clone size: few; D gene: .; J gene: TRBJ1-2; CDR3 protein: CASSSRRSNYGYTF; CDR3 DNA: TGTGCCAGCAGTTCCAGGAGATCTAACTATGGCTACACCTTC
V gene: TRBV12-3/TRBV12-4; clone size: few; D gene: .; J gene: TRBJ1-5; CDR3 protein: CASSLAGSNQPQHF; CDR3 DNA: TGTGCCAGCAGTTTAGCCGGATCAAATCAGCCCCAGCATTTT
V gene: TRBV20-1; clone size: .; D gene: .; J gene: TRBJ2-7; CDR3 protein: CSALGAGVVLEQYF; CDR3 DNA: TGCAGTGCTTTGGGGGCGGGAGTAGTCCTCGAGCAGTACTTC
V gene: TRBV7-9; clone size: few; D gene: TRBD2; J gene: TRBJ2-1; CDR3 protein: CASSSLAGGGDEQFF; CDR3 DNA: TGTGCCAGCAGCTCCTTAGCGGGGGGGGGCGATGAGCAGTTCTTC
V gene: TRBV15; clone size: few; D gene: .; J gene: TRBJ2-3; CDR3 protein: CATSRDLADTQYF; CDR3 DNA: TGTGCCACCAGCAGAGATTTGGCAGATACGCAGTATTTT
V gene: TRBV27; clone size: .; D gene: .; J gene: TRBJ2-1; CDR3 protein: CASSITLYNEQFF; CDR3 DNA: TGTGCCAGCAGTATCACCCTATACAATGAGCAGTTCTTC
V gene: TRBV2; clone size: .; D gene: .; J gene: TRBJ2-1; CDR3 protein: CASKGDTGEQFF; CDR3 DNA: TGTGCCAGCAAAGGGGACACGGGTGAGCAGTTCTTC
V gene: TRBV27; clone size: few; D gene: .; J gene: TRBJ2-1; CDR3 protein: CASRGRGNFYNEQFF; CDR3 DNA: TGTGCCAGCAGGGGCCGCGGGAACTTCTACAATGAGCAGTTCTTC
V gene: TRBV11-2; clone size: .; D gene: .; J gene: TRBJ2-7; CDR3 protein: CASSFFRGYSYEQYF; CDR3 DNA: TGTGCCAGCAGCTTTTTCCGGGGGTACTCCTACGAGCAGTACTTC
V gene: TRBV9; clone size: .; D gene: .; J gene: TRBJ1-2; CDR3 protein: CASSVGGDTDYGYTF; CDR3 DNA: TGTGCCAGCAGCGTAGGGGGGGACACCGACTATGGCTACACCTTC
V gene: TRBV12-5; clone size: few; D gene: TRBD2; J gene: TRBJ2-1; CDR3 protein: CASGSLAASYNEQFF; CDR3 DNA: TGTGCTAGTGGTTCCCTAGCGGCCTCCTACAATGAGCAGTTCTTC
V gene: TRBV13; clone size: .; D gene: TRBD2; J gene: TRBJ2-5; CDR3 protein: CASSIRDYQETQYF; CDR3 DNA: TGTGCCAGCAGCATCCGGGACTATCAAGAGACCCAGTACTTC